This T cell receptor beta chain is drawn from a study of post-analysis software for immune sequencing data. Study at large: The cohort encompassed relapsing-remitting, secondary progressive and progressive-relapsing multiple sclerosis disease courses. Regarding the study as a whole: Controls significantly exceeded multiple sclerosis patients in normalized Chao1 diversity. There were four or five TRBV segments more frequent in patients than controls, and TRBV5-6, TRBV5-1 and TRBV20-1 were among them. Samples sharing a preparation batch grouped tightly together when assessed by F measure.

This clonotype was observed a handful of times. The antigen is undetermined. Unique molecular identifiers were present in the TCR beta cDNA libraries. T cells numbering roughly 1 to 11 million yielded cDNA molecules that totaled roughly 500,000. TCRdb re-called the PCR reads through MiXCR, storing one row per CDR3 protein. The data contain hundreds of thousands of distinct CDR3 sequences, 35% to 40% of them singletons. CDR3 length: 15 amino acids. Germline-derived CDR1 and CDR2 are MGHRA and YSYEKL. Trimming pared 1 base from V and 1 base from J, leaving 10 bases between. Input material: blood. The rearrangement links TRBV4-1 to TRBJ1-1; no definite D call. The clonotype originates from a girl aged 10-17 years with multiple sclerosis. The CDR3 DNA sequence: TGCGCCAGCAGCCAAGTCGTGACCTCGAACACTGAAGCTTTCTTT. This gives the protein CASSQVVTSNTEAFF.